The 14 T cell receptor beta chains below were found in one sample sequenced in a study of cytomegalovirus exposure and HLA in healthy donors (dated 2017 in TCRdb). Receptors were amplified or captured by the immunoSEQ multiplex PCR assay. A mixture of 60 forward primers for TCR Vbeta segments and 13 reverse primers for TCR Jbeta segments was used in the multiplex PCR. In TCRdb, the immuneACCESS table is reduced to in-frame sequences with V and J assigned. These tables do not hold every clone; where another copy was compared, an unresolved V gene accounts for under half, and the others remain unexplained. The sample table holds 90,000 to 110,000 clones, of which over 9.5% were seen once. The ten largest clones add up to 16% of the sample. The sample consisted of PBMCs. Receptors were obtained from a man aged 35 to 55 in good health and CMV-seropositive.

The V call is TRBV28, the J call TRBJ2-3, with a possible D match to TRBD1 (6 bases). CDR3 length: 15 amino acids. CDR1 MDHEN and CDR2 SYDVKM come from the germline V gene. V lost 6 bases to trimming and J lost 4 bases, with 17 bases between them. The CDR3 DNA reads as TGTGCCAGCAGCCCCCAGGGGTTGTGGGCAGATACGCAGTATTTT. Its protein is CASSPQGLWADTQYF.

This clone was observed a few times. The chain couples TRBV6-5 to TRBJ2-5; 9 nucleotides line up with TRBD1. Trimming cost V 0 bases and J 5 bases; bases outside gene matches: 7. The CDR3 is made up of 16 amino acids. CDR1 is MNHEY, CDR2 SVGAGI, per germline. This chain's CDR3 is CASSYSNTGGFETQYF. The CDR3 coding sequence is TGTGCCAGCAGTTACTCGAATACAGGGGGCTTTGAGACCCAGTACTTC.

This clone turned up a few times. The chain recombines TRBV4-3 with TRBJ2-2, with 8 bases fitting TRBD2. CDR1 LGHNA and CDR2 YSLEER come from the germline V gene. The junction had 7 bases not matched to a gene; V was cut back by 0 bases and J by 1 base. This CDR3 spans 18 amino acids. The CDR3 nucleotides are TGCGCCAGCAGCCAAGACGGTGGGACTAGTAAGAACACCGGGGAGCTGTTTTTT. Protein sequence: CASSQDGGTSKNTGELFF.

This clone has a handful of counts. The CDR3 nucleotides are TGCGCCAGCAGCTTAAACAGGGCGGATGGCTACACCTTC. Its translation is CASSLNRADGYTF. V and J are TRBV5-1 and TRBJ1-2, with a tentative D call TRBD1 (6 bases). Germline V gives CDR1 SGHRS, CDR2 YFSETQ. There are 13 residues in the CDR3. The ends were cut back, 2 bases at V and 6 bases at J, with 11 bases in the middle.

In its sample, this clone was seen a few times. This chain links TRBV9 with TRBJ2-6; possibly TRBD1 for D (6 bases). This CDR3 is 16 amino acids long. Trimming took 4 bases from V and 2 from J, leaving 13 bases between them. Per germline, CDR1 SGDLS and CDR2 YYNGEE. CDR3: CASSPQGSPGANVLTF. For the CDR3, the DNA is TGTGCCAGCAGCCCACAGGGATCACCTGGGGCCAACGTCCTGACTTTC.

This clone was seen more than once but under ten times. In nucleotides, the CDR3 is TGTGCCAGCAGAAGAGGACAGGGTACTTCCTACGAGCAGTACTTC. Residues: CASRRGQGTSYEQYF. This chain links TRBV7-9 with TRBJ2-7, with 8 bases fitting TRBD1. J gave up 1 base and V 6 bases, and 8 bases lay outside the gene matches. The CDR3 is 15 residues long. Germline V CDR1 and CDR2: SEHNR, FQNEAQ (reference sequence).

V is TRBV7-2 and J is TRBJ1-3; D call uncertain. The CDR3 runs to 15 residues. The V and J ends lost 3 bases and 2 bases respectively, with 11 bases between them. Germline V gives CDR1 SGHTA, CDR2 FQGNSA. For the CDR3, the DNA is TGTGCCAGCAGCTTCGCACCAGTCCCTGGAAACACCATATATTTT. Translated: CASSFAPVPGNTIYF.

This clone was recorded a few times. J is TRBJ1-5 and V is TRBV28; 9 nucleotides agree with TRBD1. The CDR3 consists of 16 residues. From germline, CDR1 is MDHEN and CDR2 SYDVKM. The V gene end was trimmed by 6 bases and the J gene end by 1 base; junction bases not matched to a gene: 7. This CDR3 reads CASRATGQGSNQPQHF. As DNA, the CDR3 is TGTGCCAGCAGGGCTACCGGACAGGGGAGCAATCAGCCCCAGCATTTT.

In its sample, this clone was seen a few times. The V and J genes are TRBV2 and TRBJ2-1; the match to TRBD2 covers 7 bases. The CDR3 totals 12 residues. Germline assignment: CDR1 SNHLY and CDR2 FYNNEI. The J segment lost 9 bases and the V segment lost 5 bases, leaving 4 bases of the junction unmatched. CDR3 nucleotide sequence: TGTGCCAGCAGTCGGGACTATTCTGAGCAGTTCTTC. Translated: CASSRDYSEQFF. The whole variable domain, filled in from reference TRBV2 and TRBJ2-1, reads EPEVTQTPSHQVTQMGQEVILRCVPISNHLYFYWYRQILGQKVEFLVSFYNNEISEKSEIFDDQFSVERPDGSNFTLKIRSTKLEDSAMYFCASSRDYSEQFFGPGTRLTVL.

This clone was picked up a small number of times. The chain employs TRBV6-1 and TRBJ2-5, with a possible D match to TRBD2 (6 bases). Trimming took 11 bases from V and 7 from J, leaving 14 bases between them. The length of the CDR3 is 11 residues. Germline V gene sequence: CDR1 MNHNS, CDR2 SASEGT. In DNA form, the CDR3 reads TGTGCCGGGGGTCACGGGGGGACCCAGTACTTC. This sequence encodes CAGGHGGTQYF.

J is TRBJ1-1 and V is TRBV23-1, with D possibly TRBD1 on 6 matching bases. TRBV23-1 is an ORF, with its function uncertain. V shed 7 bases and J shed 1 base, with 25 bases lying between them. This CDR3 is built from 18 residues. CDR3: CASTPLVACSRGNTEAFF. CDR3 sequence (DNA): TGCGCCAGCACCCCGCTGGTGGCGTGTTCCAGGGGGAACACTGAAGCTTTCTTT.

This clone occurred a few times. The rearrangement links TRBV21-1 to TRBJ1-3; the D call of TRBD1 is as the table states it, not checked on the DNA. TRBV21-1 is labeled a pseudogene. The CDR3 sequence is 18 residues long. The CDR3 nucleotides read TGTGCCAGCAGGGAGGACAGGGCGGGCTTAAACTCTGGAAACACCATATATTTT. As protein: CASREDRAGLNSGNTIYF.

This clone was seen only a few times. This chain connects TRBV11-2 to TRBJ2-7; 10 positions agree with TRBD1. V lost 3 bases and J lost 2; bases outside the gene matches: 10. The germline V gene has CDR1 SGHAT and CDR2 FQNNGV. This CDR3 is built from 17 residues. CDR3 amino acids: CASSFGLGTGAPYEQYF. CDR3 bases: TGTGCCAGCAGCTTTGGTTTGGGGACAGGGGCACCCTACGAGCAGTACTTC.

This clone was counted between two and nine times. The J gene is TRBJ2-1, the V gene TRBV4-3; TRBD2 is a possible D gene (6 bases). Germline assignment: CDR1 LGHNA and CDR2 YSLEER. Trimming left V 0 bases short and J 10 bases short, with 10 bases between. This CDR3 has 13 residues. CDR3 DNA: TGCGCCAGCAGCCAAGAAAGGAGGGGAGAGCAGTTCTTC. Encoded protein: CASSQERRGEQFF.